One sample yielded the 9 T cell receptor beta chains listed below, sequenced in a study of shared clonotypes between healthy human individuals. TCRdb's table, derived via immunoSEQ multiplex PCR, lists solely in-frame clones and lacks some. The data show fewer than 850,000 clones, with 60% to 80% seen just once and 1.8% held by the top ten. Sequenced: memory CD4+ T cells sorted from blood. This sample's subset: CD45RA-negative fraction. These receptors all come from a woman in her thirties in good health.

This rearrangement joins TRBV10-1 to TRBJ1-5, with no clear D. This CDR3 has 15 amino acids. CDR1 is WNHNN, CDR2 SYGVQD, per germline (reference sequence). V lost 7 bases and J lost 6, with 19 bases in between. In DNA form, the CDR3 reads TGCGCCAGCACAGAGCCCGGCCCCCATTTTCAGCCCCAGCATTTT. Amino acid sequence: CASTEPGPHFQPQHF.

The V call is TRBV28, the J call TRBJ1-1; D is unclear. CDR1 is MDHEN and CDR2 is SYDVKM in the germline V gene. The CDR3 consists of 14 residues. The V and J ends lost 6 bases and 0 bases respectively, with 11 bases between them. CDR3 bases: TGTGCCAGCAGCCTTAGGGATATGAACACTGAAGCTTTCTTT. As protein: CASSLRDMNTEAFF.

J is TRBJ2-2 and V is TRBV19; no firm D call. Trimming took off 3 bases at V and 1 base at J, with 9 bases between the two ends. There are 15 residues in the CDR3. Per the germline V gene, CDR1 is LNHDA and CDR2 is SQIVND (reference sequence). The DNA of the CDR3 is TGTGCCAGTAGTATTGACCAGCGGAACACCGGGGAGCTGTTTTTT. Residues: CASSIDQRNTGELFF.

J is TRBJ2-5 and V is TRBV30; possible D gene TRBD2, 6 bases. Trimming cost V 5 bases and J 12 bases, with 16 bases left between them. This CDR3 region has 11 residues. The germline V gene has CDR1 GTSNPN and CDR2 SVGIG (reference sequence). CDR3 sequence: CAWAGSWGEYF. CDR3 nucleotide sequence: TGTGCCTGGGCGGGATCCTGGGGGGAGTACTTC.

The CDR3 coding sequence is TGTGCCACCCCCGGGGGGGCTAGCTCCTACAATGAGCAGTTCTTC. Translation: CATPGGASSYNEQFF. The V and J genes are TRBV18 and TRBJ2-1, with 8 bases that match TRBD2. Germline-derived CDR1 and CDR2 are KGHSH and LQKENI. Trimming took 10 bases from V and 0 from J; bases not matched to a gene: 8. This CDR3 is 15 amino acids long. Complete variable domain (other parts from reference TRBV18 and TRBJ2-1): NAGVMQNPRHLVRRRGQEARLRCSPMKGHSHVYWYRQLPEEGLKFMVYLQKENIIDESGMPKERFSAEFPKEGPSILRIQQVVRGDSAAYFCATPGGASSYNEQFFGPGTRLTVL.

The rearrangement uses TRBV7-2 and TRBJ2-5; no clear D. The DNA end favors TRBJ2-7, so the J call may be wrong. CDR1 SGHTA and CDR2 FQGNSA come from the germline V gene. The CDR3 is made up of 14 amino acids. Here the CDR3 reads CASSLARSRYEQYF. CDR3 sequence (DNA): TGTGCCAGCAGCTTAGCCAGGTCGCGGTACGAGCAGTACTTC.

This clone has a single count. It differs at one base from a far larger clone, so likely a read error. The chain employs TRBV25-1 and TRBJ2-1; weak D call: TRBD2 (6 bases). V lost 1 base and J 5 bases, leaving 21 bases between the germline ends. Germline-derived CDR1 and CDR2 are MGHDK and SYGVNS. The CDR3 covers 18 residues. The CDR3 DNA is TGTGCCAGCAGTGAATGGGCGGGGAAGGATGAACTCGACAATGAGCAGTTCTTC. Its protein is CASSEWAGKDELDNEQFF.

This clone has at least ten counts. The chain is built from TRBV9 and TRBJ2-7; D uncertain. CDR3 size: 13 residues. The germline CDR1 and CDR2 sequences are SGDLS and YYNGEE. Trimming removed 1 base from V and 2 bases from J, with 7 bases in between. CDR3 loop: CASSVSRTYEQYF. CDR3 sequence (DNA): TGTGCCAGCAGCGTATCTCGCACCTACGAGCAGTACTTC. Using reference TRBV9 and TRBJ2-7 for the parts outside the CDR3, the full variable domain is DSGVTQTPKHLITATGQRVTLRCSPRSGDLSVYWYQQSLDQGLQFLIQYYNGEERAKGNILERFSAQQFPDLHSELNLSSLELGDSALYFCASSVSRTYEQYFGPGTRLTVT.

This chain uses TRBV28 with TRBJ2-7, with 8 nucleotides matching TRBD1. The germline CDR1 and CDR2 sequences are MDHEN and SYDVKM. This CDR3 has 14 amino acids. V was pared by 6 bases and J by 3 bases, with 7 bases of the junction left unmatched. In DNA form, the CDR3 reads TGTGCCAGCAGGCTCGCCGGGACAGGCTACGAGCAGTACTTC. This codes for CASRLAGTGYEQYF.